This T cell receptor beta chain was recorded in a study of T cells expressing NK-cell markers (dated by TCRdb to 2020 to 2021). In the study overall: TCR beta-chain repertoires were profiled in sorted CD3+CD56+NKG2C+, CD3+CD56+NKG2C- and CD3+CD56-NKG2C+ T-cell subsets from roughly eight donors. The eight sequenced donors were randomly selected healthy volunteers, three men and five women. Among the eight sequenced donors, only one was HCMV-seronegative, while the other seven were HCMV-seropositive. Illumina HiSeq 2000/2500, MiSeq or NextSeq was used to sequence libraries as 2 x 150 bp reads.

Per the germline V gene (reference sequence), SGHNT is the CDR1 and YYREEE is the CDR2. The CDR3 measures 14 amino acids from cysteine to phenylalanine. The coding DNA is unavailable. HCMV-specific IgG was detected in serum with a commercial ELISA kit to determine HCMV serostatus. Ficoll density gradient centrifugation was used to isolate peripheral blood mononuclear cells from blood. A note on this clonotype: Its recognized antigen is unknown.

The study at large found these results: In five to seven donors, the dominant CD3+CD56+NKG2C+ clonotypes were found to rank among the top 10 CD8+ clonotypes and to make up roughly 1.0-7.5% of CD8+ T cells. It remained unclear whether the expanded NKG2C-expressing T cell clones were specific for HCMV antigens. Those dominant clonotypes were again the most abundant among CD3+CD56-NKG2C+ cells in a handful of donors, at about 25-60.1%.

Sequencing was performed on an Illumina HiSeq 2000. TCR beta cDNA libraries were prepared using 5'RACE template switching, which introduced a universal primer site and unique molecular identifiers. Priming for cDNA synthesis came from the TCR beta constant segment, and two successive PCR amplification steps followed. In the original analysis: MIGEC handled demultiplexing of the reads and grouping by UMI, while MiTCR was used to assemble and quantify clonotypes. To exclude erroneous sequences, any TCR cDNA sequence not supported by at least two reads was discarded. The tcR package was used for downstream repertoire analysis, and clonotypes were matched between fractions using CDR3 nucleotide sequence together with V segment. VDJmatch was used to annotate antigen specificity against VDJdb, with one amino acid substitution in CDR3 permitted. After TCRdb reprocessed the reads, each CDR3 protein sequence was kept as one row, without DNA. TCRdb, rather than the study authors, made the V and J calls. Per the sample table, the count is roughly 390,000 distinct CDR3 sequences. Around 5% of the sample is in the top ten clones.

The sequenced sample consisted of blood T cells: a sorted CD56 or NKG2C T cell subset, CD4+ or CD8+ T cells, or bulk PBMC T cells (not recorded which). Here the chain combines TRBV5-4 and TRBJ2-7; absent DNA, TCRdb's TRBD1 call cannot be checked. The clonotype comes from a man aged 18-69 years in good health. CDR3 region: CASSFGQETREQYF. Supplemented by the reference TRBV5-4 and TRBJ2-7 proteins around the CDR3, the complete variable domain is ETGVTQSPTHLIKTRGQQVTLRCSSQSGHNTVSWYQQALGQGPQFIFQYYREEENGRGNFPPRFSGLQFPNYSSELNVNALELDDSALYLCASSFGQETREQYFGPGTRLTVT.